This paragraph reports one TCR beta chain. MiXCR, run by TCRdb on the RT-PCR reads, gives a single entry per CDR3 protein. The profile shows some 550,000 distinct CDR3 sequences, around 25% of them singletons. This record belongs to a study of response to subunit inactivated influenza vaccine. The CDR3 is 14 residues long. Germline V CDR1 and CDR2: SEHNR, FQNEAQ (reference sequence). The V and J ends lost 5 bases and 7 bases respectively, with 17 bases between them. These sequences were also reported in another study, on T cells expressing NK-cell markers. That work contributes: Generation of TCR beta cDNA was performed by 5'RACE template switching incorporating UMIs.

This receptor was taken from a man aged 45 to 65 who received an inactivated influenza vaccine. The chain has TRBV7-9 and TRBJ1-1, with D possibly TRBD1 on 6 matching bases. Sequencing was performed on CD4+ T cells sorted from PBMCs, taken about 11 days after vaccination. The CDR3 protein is CASSPRTDLFEAFF. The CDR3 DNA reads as TGTGCCAGCAGCCCCAGGACAGACCTCTTTGAAGCTTTCTTT.